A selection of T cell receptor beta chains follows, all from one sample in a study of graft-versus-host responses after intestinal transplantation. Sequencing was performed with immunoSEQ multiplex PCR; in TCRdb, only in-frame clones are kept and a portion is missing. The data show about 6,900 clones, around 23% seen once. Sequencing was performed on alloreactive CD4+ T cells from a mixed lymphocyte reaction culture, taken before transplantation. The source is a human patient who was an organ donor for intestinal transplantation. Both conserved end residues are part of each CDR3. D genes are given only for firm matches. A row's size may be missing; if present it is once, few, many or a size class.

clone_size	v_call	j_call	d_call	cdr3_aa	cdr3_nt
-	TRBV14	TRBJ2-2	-	CASSQDLLGELFF	TGTGCCAGCAGCCAAGATCTATTGGGGGAGCTGTTTTTT
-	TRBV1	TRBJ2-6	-	CTSSGLGLAQSRANVLTF	TGCACCAGCAGCGGTCTGGGTTTGGCACAAAGTCGGGCCAACGTCCTGACTTTC
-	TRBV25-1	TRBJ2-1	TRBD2	CVSRVAGGSNEQFF	TGTGTCAGCAGAGTAGCGGGAGGGAGCAATGAGCAGTTCTTC
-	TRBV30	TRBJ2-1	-	CAWGRRGGSYNEQFF	TGTGCCTGGGGTCGTAGGGGGGGCTCCTACAATGAGCAGTTCTTC
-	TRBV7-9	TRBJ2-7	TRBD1	CARSAWTGEISYEQYF	TGTGCCAGAAGCGCCTGGACAGGGGAAATATCCTACGAGCAGTACTTC
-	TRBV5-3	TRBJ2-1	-	CASSLGQFF	TGTGCCAGCAGCTTAGGGCAGTTCTTC
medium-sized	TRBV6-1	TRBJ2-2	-	CASKGWRFGGELFF	TGTGCCAGCAAGGGGTGGCGGTTCGGCGGGGAGCTGTTTTTT
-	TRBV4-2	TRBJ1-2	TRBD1	CASSQTGWDGYTF	TGTGCCAGCAGCCAGACAGGGTGGGATGGCTACACCTTC
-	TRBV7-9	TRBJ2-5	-	CASSLTRMETQYF	TGTGCCAGCAGCTTAACGCGTATGGAGACCCAGTACTTC
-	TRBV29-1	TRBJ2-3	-	CSVAGLPPTDTQYF	TGCAGCGTGGCAGGGCTCCCCCCAACAGATACGCAGTATTTT
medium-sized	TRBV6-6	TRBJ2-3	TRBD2	CASRSSGSTDTQYF	TGTGCCAGCAGATCTAGCGGGAGCACAGATACGCAGTATTTT
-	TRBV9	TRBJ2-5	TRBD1	CASSLWTGGSETQYF	TGTGCCAGCAGCCTATGGACAGGGGGATCGGAGACCCAGTACTTC
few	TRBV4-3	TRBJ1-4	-	CAFQWPHATNEKLFF	TGCGCCTTCCAATGGCCCCATGCAACTAATGAAAAACTGTTTTTT
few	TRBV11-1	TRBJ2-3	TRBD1	CASSRDRNTQYF	TGTGCCAGCAGCCGGGACAGGAATACGCAGTATTTT
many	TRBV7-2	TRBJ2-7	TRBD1	CASSPEAGGNEQYF	TGTGCCAGCAGCCCCGAAGCAGGGGGAAACGAGCAGTACTTC
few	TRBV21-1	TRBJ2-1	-	CASSKGGNEQFF	TGTGCCAGCAGCAAAGGAGGGAATGAGCAGTTCTTC
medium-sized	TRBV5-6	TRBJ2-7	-	CASSLTSSYEQYF	TGTGCCAGCAGCTTGACTAGTTCCTACGAGCAGTACTTC
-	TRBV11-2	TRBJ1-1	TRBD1	CASSFDRVTEAFF	TGTGCCAGCAGCTTCGACAGGGTCACTGAAGCTTTCTTT
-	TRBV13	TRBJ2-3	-	CASRRPGPTPDTQYF	TGTGCCAGCAGACGACCGGGACCGACACCAGATACGCAGTATTTT
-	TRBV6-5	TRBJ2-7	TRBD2	CASRPGLAPYEQYF	TGTGCCAGCAGACCGGGACTAGCGCCCTACGAGCAGTACTTC
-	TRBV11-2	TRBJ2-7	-	CASSQEGLYEQYF	TGTGCCAGCAGCCAGGAGGGCCTCTACGAGCAGTACTTC
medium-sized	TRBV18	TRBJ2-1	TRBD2	CASSGLAGGDNEQFF	TGTGCCAGCTCCGGACTAGCGGGAGGGGACAATGAGCAGTTCTTC
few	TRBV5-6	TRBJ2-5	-	CASSLLAREETQYF	TGTGCCAGCAGCTTGTTGGCCAGGGAAGAGACCCAGTACTTC
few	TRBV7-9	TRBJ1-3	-	CASSLDTGYGNTIYF	TGTGCCAGCAGCTTGGATACAGGGTACGGAAACACCATATATTTT
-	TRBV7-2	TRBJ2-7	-	CASSLGHPSYEQYF	TGTGCCAGCAGCTTGGGGCATCCTTCCTACGAGCAGTACTTC
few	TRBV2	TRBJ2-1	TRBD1	CASSEGTGGIGEQFF	TGTGCCAGCAGTGAGGGGACAGGGGGGATCGGTGAGCAGTTCTTC
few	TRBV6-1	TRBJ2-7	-	CARWYEQYF	TGTGCCAGGTGGTACGAGCAGTACTTC
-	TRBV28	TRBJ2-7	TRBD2	CASSFRLAEDYEQYF	TGTGCCAGCAGTTTTCGGCTAGCGGAAGACTACGAGCAGTACTTC
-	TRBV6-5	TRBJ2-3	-	CASSEVGGTDTQYF	TGTGCCAGCAGTGAAGTCGGGGGCACAGATACGCAGTATTTT
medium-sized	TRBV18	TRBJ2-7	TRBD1	CASSPTGTGVIYEQYF	TGTGCCAGCTCACCTACCGGGACAGGGGTCATCTACGAGCAGTACTTC
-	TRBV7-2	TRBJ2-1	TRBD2	CASSLAGVTSGSDNEQFF	TGTGCCAGCAGCTTAGCGGGGGTAACTAGCGGGAGTGACAATGAGCAGTTCTTC
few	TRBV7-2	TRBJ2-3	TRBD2	CASSLALVAGVADTQYF	TGTGCCAGCAGCTTAGCGTTGGTAGCGGGAGTGGCGGATACGCAGTATTTT
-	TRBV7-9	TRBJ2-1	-	CASGLAQGFYNEQFF	TGTGCCAGCGGCTTAGCACAGGGTTTCTACAATGAGCAGTTCTTC
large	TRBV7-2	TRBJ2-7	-	CASSLERLTYEQYF	TGTGCCAGCAGCTTAGAGAGGCTAACCTACGAGCAGTACTTC
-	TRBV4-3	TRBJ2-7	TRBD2	CASSQDGTAGGYEQYF	TGCGCCAGCAGCCAAGATGGGACAGCGGGAGGCTACGAGCAGTACTTC
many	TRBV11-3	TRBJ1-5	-	CASSLEQLRPQHF	TGTGCCAGCAGCTTAGAACAGCTTAGGCCCCAGCATTTT
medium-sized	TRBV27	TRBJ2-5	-	CASSFLYGGETQYF	TGTGCCAGCAGTTTTCTCTACGGGGGAGAGACCCAGTACTTC
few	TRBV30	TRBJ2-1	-	CAWRGGAYNEQFF	TGTGCCTGGAGGGGCGGTGCCTACAATGAGCAGTTCTTC
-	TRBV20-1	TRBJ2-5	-	CSASIPKTQYF	TGCAGTGCTAGTATCCCGAAGACCCAGTACTTC
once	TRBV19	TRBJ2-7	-	CASSMGDYYEQYF	TGTGCCAGTAGTATGGGGGATTACTACGAGCAGTACTTC
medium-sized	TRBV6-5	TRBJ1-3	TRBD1	CASSLGTVGNTIYF	TGTGCCAGCAGTCTTGGGACAGTTGGAAACACCATATATTTT
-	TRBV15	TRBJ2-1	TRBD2	CATSRDGRSPYNEQFF	TGTGCCACCAGCAGAGACGGGAGGTCCCCCTACAATGAGCAGTTCTTC
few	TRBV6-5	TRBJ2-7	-	CASSSAPPDYEQYF	TGTGCCAGCAGTTCCGCCCCCCCAGATTACGAGCAGTACTTC
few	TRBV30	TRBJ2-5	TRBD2	CAWSSGTSGMGTQYF	TGTGCCTGGAGCTCCGGGACTAGCGGGATGGGGACCCAGTACTTC
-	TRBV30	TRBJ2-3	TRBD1	CAWTGTGGADTQYF	TGTGCCTGGACCGGGACAGGGGGCGCAGATACGCAGTATTTT
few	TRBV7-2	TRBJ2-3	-	CASSLGLTDTQYF	TGTGCCAGCAGCTTGGGACTCACAGATACGCAGTATTTT
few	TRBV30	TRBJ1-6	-	CAWSDSSYNSPLHF	TGTGCCTGGAGTGACAGCTCCTATAATTCACCCCTCCACTTT
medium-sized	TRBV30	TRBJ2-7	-	CAWSEFPGGYEQYF	TGTGCCTGGAGCGAGTTTCCTGGGGGTTACGAGCAGTACTTC
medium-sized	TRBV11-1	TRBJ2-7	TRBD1	CASTRDRGLYEQYF	TGTGCCAGCACCCGGGACAGGGGGCTCTACGAGCAGTACTTC
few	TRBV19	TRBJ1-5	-	CASSPLSGVQPQHF	TGTGCCAGTAGTCCTCTTTCAGGGGTTCAGCCCCAGCATTTT
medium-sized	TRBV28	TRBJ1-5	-	CASKEHLNQPQHF	TGTGCCAGCAAAGAGCACCTCAATCAGCCCCAGCATTTT
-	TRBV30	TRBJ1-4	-	CAWGQPQSVVFF	TGTGCCTGGGGACAGCCTCAGTCCGTGGTGTTTTTT
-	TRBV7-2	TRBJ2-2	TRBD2	CASSWTSGRNTGELFF	TGTGCCAGCAGCTGGACTAGCGGGAGGAACACCGGGGAGCTGTTTTTT
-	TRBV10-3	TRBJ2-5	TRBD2	CAISEATGLAGGETQYF	TGTGCCATCAGTGAGGCGACGGGACTAGCGGGAGGAGAGACCCAGTACTTC
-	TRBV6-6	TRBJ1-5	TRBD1	CASSPDRDYGPQHF	TGTGCCAGCAGCCCGGACAGGGACTATGGGCCCCAGCATTTT
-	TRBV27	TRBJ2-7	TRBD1	CASSFKPYSTGLRYEQYF	TGTGCCAGCAGCTTTAAACCCTATTCGACAGGGCTTAGGTACGAGCAGTACTTC
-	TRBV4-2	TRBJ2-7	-	CASSQANGGAYEQYF	TGTGCCAGCAGCCAGGCCAACGGAGGAGCCTACGAGCAGTACTTC